These 29 T cell receptor beta chains share one sample of origin, sequenced in a study of OX40 agonist ivuxolimab in advanced cancers. Measured with immunoSEQ multiplex PCR; TCRdb has only the in-frame clones, and not every one. The sample lists around 80,000 clones; around nine tenths were seen once. The starting material was CD4+ or CD8+ T cells sorted from blood, obtained in a trial of the OX40 agonist ivuxolimab. These TCRs come from an adult with an advanced solid tumor such as melanoma, head and neck, liver or kidney cancer.

The V call is TRBV6-1, the J call TRBJ1-5; D not certain. Trimming cost V 3 bases and J 1 base, with 19 bases left between them. This CDR3 contains 18 residues. Germline V CDR1 and CDR2: MNHNS, SASEGT. CDR3 in amino acids: CASSDRRAWGFSNQPQHF. DNA of the CDR3: TGTGCCAGCAGTGATCGCCGGGCCTGGGGTTTCAGCAATCAGCCCCAGCATTTT.

The genes are TRBV7-7 and TRBJ1-5; D ambiguous. Germline CDR1 and CDR2: SSHAT and FNYEAQ (reference sequence). This CDR3 has 19 residues. The V and J ends lost 0 bases and 0 bases respectively, with 18 bases between them. The CDR3 DNA is TGTGCCAGCAGCTTAGCCCCCGGAGACATTTTCAATAGCAATCAGCCCCAGCATTTT. As protein: CASSLAPGDIFNSNQPQHF.

The rearrangement uses TRBV28 and TRBJ2-1; 7 positions agree with TRBD2. The germline gives CDR1 MDHEN, CDR2 SYDVKM. This CDR3 region has 19 residues. The ends lost 6 bases at V and 0 bases at J; junction bases unmatched: 17. Written as DNA, the CDR3 is TGTGCCAGCAGCAATAAGGGGTGGATAGCGGGTAGCTCCTACAATGAGCAGTTCTTC. Its translation is CASSNKGWIAGSSYNEQFF. Combining the CDR3 with reference TRBV28 and TRBJ2-1 gives the whole variable domain DVKVTQSSRYLVKRTGEKVFLECVQDMDHENMFWYRQDPGLGLRLIYFSYDVKMKEKGDIPEGYSVSREKKERFSLILESASTNQTSMYLCASSNKGWIAGSSYNEQFFGPGTRLTVL.

In this sample, this clone turned up a few times. The chain links TRBV10-1 to TRBJ1-1; D not certain. Germline CDR1 is WNHNN and CDR2 is SYGVQD (reference sequence). This CDR3 spans 11 amino acids. V was shortened by 9 bases and J by 8 bases, with 13 bases between the two germline ends. This chain's CDR3 is CARRRRNEAFF. CDR3 bases: TGCGCCAGGAGGCGGCGGAACGAAGCTTTCTTT.

This chain uses TRBV28 with TRBJ1-2; TRBD1 matches 9 bases. This CDR3 comprises 14 residues. The germline V gene has CDR1 MDHEN and CDR2 SYDVKM. After removal of 5 bases from V and 8 bases from J, the junction contained 9 bases not matched to a gene. CDR3 bases: TGTGCCAGCAGTCGGGACAGGGTTTTGTCGGGCTACACCTTC. Its protein product is CASSRDRVLSGYTF.

The gene calls are TRBV6-1 and TRBJ2-3; D is ambiguous. The germline gives CDR1 MNHNS, CDR2 SASEGT. The length of the CDR3 is 15 residues. V gave up 7 bases and J gave up 2 bases, with 16 bases separating them. This CDR3 is CASTLGRSDTDTQYF. DNA for the CDR3: TGTGCCAGCACCCTAGGACGATCCGACACAGATACGCAGTATTTT.

The chain has TRBV27 and TRBJ2-3; 7 nucleotides match TRBD2. The CDR3 runs to 16 residues. Germline V gene lookup returns CDR1 MNHEY and CDR2 SMNVEV (reference sequence). The trim removed 3 bases at V and 2 bases at J, leaving 8 bases unmatched. CDR3 protein: CASSLRLAGVTDTQYF. The CDR3 region has the DNA TGTGCCAGCAGTTTGAGACTGGCGGGGGTCACAGATACGCAGTATTTT.

This chain links TRBV5-1 with TRBJ1-2; D is undetermined. This CDR3 has 14 amino acids. Germline assignment: CDR1 SGHRS and CDR2 YFSETQ. The ends were cut back, 0 bases at V and 6 bases at J, with 12 bases in the middle. In DNA, the CDR3 is TGCGCCAGCAGCTTGGAGGCTACCTCCGATGGCTACACCTTC. Encoded protein: CASSLEATSDGYTF.

The rearrangement links TRBV4-1 to TRBJ1-5; perhaps TRBD1 as D (5 bases). The V end lost 3 bases, the J end lost 5 bases, and 11 bases lay between the germline ends. The CDR3 extends over 14 amino acids. Germline V lookup: CDR1 MGHRA, CDR2 YSYEKL. This CDR3 reads CASSQGGGHQPQHF. The CDR3 DNA reads TGCGCCAGCAGCCAGGGGGGAGGACATCAGCCCCAGCATTTT.

This clone appeared once. The chain combines TRBV29-1 with TRBJ2-1; D is possibly TRBD2 (5 bases). Germline V CDR1 and CDR2: SQVTM, ANQGSEA. This CDR3 contains 13 residues. With 1 base removed from V and 5 bases from J, the gap between germline ends came to 9 bases. The CDR3 loop reads CSVEGLADNEQFF. CDR3 DNA sequence: TGCAGCGTTGAAGGGCTAGCAGACAATGAGCAGTTCTTC.

The chain combines TRBV30 with TRBJ2-2, with D tentatively TRBD1 or TRBD2 (5 bases each). The V end lost 6 bases, the J end lost 6 bases, and 11 bases lay between the germline ends. This CDR3 has 12 amino acids. In germline, CDR1 is GTSNPN, CDR2 SVGIG (reference sequence). This chain's CDR3 is CACSEGPGELFF. In DNA form, the CDR3 reads TGTGCCTGCTCCGAGGGGCCCGGGGAGCTGTTTTTT.

V gene TRBV7-8 combines with J gene TRBJ2-5; D tentatively fits TRBD1 or TRBD2 (5 bases each). Germline CDR1 reads SGHVS; CDR2 reads FQNEAQ. The germline V and J ends were trimmed by 5 bases and 0 bases, with 19 bases remaining between them. This CDR3 comprises 17 residues. CDR3 sequence (DNA): TGTGCCAGCAGCCCACGGGGAACCAGACAGAACCAAGAGACCCAGTACTTC. Its protein product is CASSPRGTRQNQETQYF.

The rearrangement links TRBV6-6 to TRBJ2-7; D is uncertain. Germline CDR1 and CDR2: MNHNY and SVGAGI (reference sequence). The V and J ends lost 5 bases and 3 bases respectively, with 5 bases between them. The CDR3 runs to 11 residues. CDR3 nucleotides: TGTGCCAGCAGTGAACTCTACGAGCAGTACTTC. It specifies CASSELYEQYF.

The chain combines TRBV27 with TRBJ2-7; D is perhaps TRBD1 (6 bases). The CDR3 totals 15 residues. The germline CDR1 and CDR2 sequences are MNHEY and SMNVEV (reference sequence). Trimming removed 3 bases from V and 0 bases from J, with 12 bases in between. The CDR3 region is CASSLGSTGSYEQYF. CDR3 bases: TGTGCCAGCAGTTTGGGGTCGACAGGCTCCTACGAGCAGTACTTC.

V is TRBV6-1 and J is TRBJ1-1, with D maybe TRBD1 (5 bases). V was clipped by 2 bases and J by 4 bases, with 11 bases between them. Germline CDR1 and CDR2: MNHNS and SASEGT. The CDR3 runs 14 residues. For the CDR3, the DNA is TGTGCCAGCAGTGAAACCAGGGTGAGCACTGAAGCTTTCTTT. This translates into CASSETRVSTEAFF.

This chain uses TRBV19 with TRBJ2-7; 10 nucleotides line up with TRBD1. Germline V gene lookup returns CDR1 LNHDA and CDR2 SQIVND (reference sequence). The CDR3 runs to 12 residues. V trimming: 6 bases; J trimming: 6 bases; junction bases outside the gene matches: 2. CDR3 protein: CASRTGGGEQYF. The DNA for the CDR3 is TGTGCCAGTAGGACAGGGGGCGGCGAGCAGTACTTC.

The V and J genes are TRBV10-3 and TRBJ2-1; 8 nucleotides agree with TRBD2. This CDR3 comprises 17 residues. V gave up 6 bases and J gave up 2 bases; unmatched junction bases: 12. Germline-derived CDR1 and CDR2 are ENHRY and SYGVKD. The CDR3 protein is CAISFFQLAGAYNEQFF. The CDR3 nucleotides are TGTGCCATCAGCTTCTTCCAGCTAGCGGGTGCCTACAATGAGCAGTTCTTC.

The rearrangement uses TRBV7-3 and TRBJ2-3, with TRBD1 as a possible D gene (5 bases). The V and J ends lost 2 bases and 3 bases respectively, with 6 bases between them. The V gene's germline CDR1 is SGHTA and CDR2 FQGTGA. The CDR3 is 13 amino acids. Here the CDR3 DNA reads TGTGCCAGCAGCTTAGGGGCGACAGATACGCAGTATTTT. Its translation: CASSLGATDTQYF.

This rearrangement joins TRBV4-2 to TRBJ2-1, with D perhaps TRBD1 (6 bases). Germline CDR1 is LGHNA and CDR2 is YNFKEQ. The CDR3 runs to 16 residues. With 1 base removed from V and 4 bases from J, the gap between germline ends came to 14 bases. The CDR3 nucleotides read TGTGCCAGCAGCCAAGGGAACGGGCAGGGGTACAATGAGCAGTTCTTC. Its protein product is CASSQGNGQGYNEQFF.

The chain combines TRBV5-1 with TRBJ1-2; the D is unclear. The V and J ends lost 5 bases and 6 bases respectively, with 11 bases between them. Per germline, CDR1 SGHRS and CDR2 YFSETQ. This CDR3 comprises 12 residues. In nucleotides, the CDR3 is TGCGCCAGCAGGGTCGGCAACGATGGCTACACCTTC. It specifies CASRVGNDGYTF.

This clone was seen once. The DNA of the CDR3 is TGTGCCACCAGGGGACAGGGGAAGAATGAGCAGTTCTTC. It translates to CATRGQGKNEQFF. V is TRBV15 and J is TRBJ2-1; the match to TRBD1 covers 10 bases. V shed 6 bases and J 7 bases; nucleotides not matched to a gene: 3. CDR3 length: 13 amino acids. Germline CDR1 is LNHNV and CDR2 is YYDKDF (reference sequence). The complete variable domain, with remaining parts taken from reference TRBV15 and TRBJ2-1, reads DAMVIQNPRYQVTQFGKPVTLSCSQTLNHNVMYWYQQKSSQAPKLLFHYYDKDFNNEADTPDNFQSRRPNTSFCFLDIRSPGLGDTAMYLCATRGQGKNEQFFGPGTRLTVL.

The gene calls are TRBV27 and TRBJ1-6, with a tentative D call TRBD1 (6 bases). CDR3 length: 17 amino acids. Germline V gene sequence: CDR1 MNHEY, CDR2 SMNVEV (reference sequence). V shed 6 bases and J shed 10 bases, with 25 bases lying between them. This chain's CDR3 is CASSSSRTALYRSPLHF. The DNA of the CDR3 is TGTGCCAGCAGCTCATCACGGACAGCCCTTTACAGGTCACCCCTCCACTTT.

CDR3 DNA sequence: TGCAGCGTCAGTAGAGATTACAATGAGCAGTTCTTC. This sequence encodes CSVSRDYNEQFF. The chain couples TRBV29-1 to TRBJ2-1; no firm D call. This CDR3 contains 12 residues. V was shortened by 6 bases and J by 4 bases, with 10 bases between the two germline ends. Germline V gene lookup returns CDR1 SQVTM and CDR2 ANQGSEA.

The chain carries TRBV30 and TRBJ1-3; D unclear. The germline V gene encodes CDR1 GTSNPN and CDR2 SVGIG (reference sequence). Trimming removed 4 bases from V and 0 bases from J, with 7 bases in between. The CDR3 has 13 amino acids. CDR3 sequence reads: CAWMVGSGNTIYF. The DNA of the CDR3 is TGTGCCTGGATGGTGGGCTCTGGAAACACCATATATTTT.

V and J are TRBV10-1 and TRBJ2-3; a possible D gene is TRBD2 (6 bases). The CDR3 is made up of 14 amino acids. In germline, CDR1 is WNHNN, CDR2 SYGVQD (reference sequence). The V end was cut by 5 bases, the J end by 2 bases, with 11 bases between. The chain's CDR3 is CASSRAGSTDTQYF. The CDR3 DNA sequence: TGCGCCAGCAGTAGAGCGGGCTCCACAGATACGCAGTATTTT.

To note about this clone: The same CDR3 can be traced to other DNA sequences in this sample. V gene TRBV30 combines with J gene TRBJ1-2; D is unclear. Looked up from germline, CDR1 is GTSNPN and CDR2 is SVGIG (reference sequence). Trimming cost V 8 bases and J 3 bases, with 19 bases left between them. This CDR3 is 14 amino acids long. The chain's CDR3 is CARKRGRTYYGYTF. The DNA for the CDR3 is TGTGCCCGGAAGCGAGGCAGGACCTACTATGGCTACACCTTC. Complete variable domain (other parts from reference TRBV30 and TRBJ1-2): SQTIHQWPATLVQPVGSPLSLECTVEGTSNPNLYWYRQAAGRGLQLLFYSVGIGQISSEVPQNLSASRPQDRQFILSSKKLLLSDSGFYLCARKRGRTYYGYTFGSGTRLTVV.

The V and J genes are TRBV2 and TRBJ2-7, with D uncertain. CDR3 length: 12 amino acids. Per the germline V gene, CDR1 is SNHLY and CDR2 is FYNNEI. V lost 7 bases to trimming and J lost 2 bases, with 9 bases between them. The CDR3 DNA sequence: TGTGCCAGCAACCTCATAACCTACGAGCAGTACTTC. Protein product: CASNLITYEQYF. Variable domain in full (rest from reference TRBV2 and TRBJ2-7): EPEVTQTPSHQVTQMGQEVILRCVPISNHLYFYWYRQILGQKVEFLVSFYNNEISEKSEIFDDQFSVERPDGSNFTLKIRSTKLEDSAMYFCASNLITYEQYFGPGTRLTVT.

The chain combines TRBV28 with TRBJ2-7; no reliable D call. The V gene lost 4 bases and the J gene lost 3 bases, with 10 bases spanning the gap. Germline V lookup: CDR1 MDHEN, CDR2 SYDVKM. The CDR3 runs 13 residues. The CDR3 loop is CASSSDEVYEQYF. CDR3 sequence (DNA): TGTGCCAGCAGTTCTGACGAGGTCTACGAGCAGTACTTC.

This clone appeared a single time. This chain uses TRBV6-1 with TRBJ1-2, with no clear D. Trimming left V 4 bases short and J 13 bases short, with 16 bases between. Germline CDR1 and CDR2: MNHNS and SASEGT. The CDR3 is 12 residues long. This CDR3 is CASSVGRWAATF. The DNA of the CDR3 is TGTGCCAGCAGTGTAGGCAGATGGGCTGCCACCTTC.